The next 26 T cell receptor beta chains were all read from a single sample in a study of vaccination and CD4 T cells after COVID-19 (dated 2022 in TCRdb). Receptors were amplified or captured by PCR. TCRdb names Illumina iSeq 100 as the instrument used. TCR sequencing of DNA from cultured CD4+ T cells used the Oncomine TCR Beta short-read assay at the Johns Hopkins FTIC core. The public sequencing data were trimmed at Q25 with fastp and processed into clonotypes with MiXCR by TCRdb, which kept only in-frame beta chains. Rows matching on CDR3 protein sequence are summarized as one entry with the most common DNA and genes. Here the sample has some 26,000 distinct CDR3 sequences; 67% occur a single time. The ten biggest clones cover 16% of the sample. For these TCRs, the target antigens are not known. The treatment or condition label corresponds to: roughly ten-day PBMC culture with coronavirus spike peptide pools or control peptides (ViraFEST assay).

This specimen was CD4+ T cells from blood, cultured in vitro, taken after SARS-CoV-2 vaccination. These receptor sequences come from a human donor who received a COVID-19 vaccine.

This chain uses TRBV19 with TRBJ2-2; no reliable D call. The CDR3 covers 14 residues. V lost 3 bases, J lost 4 bases, and 9 bases lay in between. In germline, CDR1 is LNHDA, CDR2 SQIVND (reference sequence). The CDR3 spells CASSIQSVTGELFF. CDR3 in DNA: TGTGCCAGTAGTATCCAGTCAGTCACCGGGGAGCTGTTTTTT.

In this sample, this clonotype turned up a few times. The chain couples TRBV15 to TRBJ1-3; 7 nucleotides match TRBD1. V lost 5 bases, J lost 2 bases, and 9 bases stayed unmatched. The CDR3 totals 16 residues. Germline-derived CDR1 and CDR2 are LNHNV and YYDKDF (reference sequence). The CDR3 loop is CATSARDRVAGNTIYF. DNA for the CDR3: TGTGCCACCAGCGCTAGAGACAGGGTAGCTGGAAACACCATATATTTT.

This sequence joins TRBV30 and TRBJ1-5; TRBD1 matches at 9 bases. With V trimmed by 5 bases and J by 0 bases, 2 bases remained unmatched. The germline V gene has CDR1 GTSNPN and CDR2 SVGIG (reference sequence). The CDR3 runs to 14 residues. The CDR3 DNA is TGTGCCTGGGACAGGGGGACTAGCAATCAGCCCCAGCATTTT. This codes for CAWDRGTSNQPQHF. Together with reference TRBV30 and TRBJ1-5, the CDR3 gives the full variable domain: SQTIHQWPATLVQPVGSPLSLECTVEGTSNPNLYWYRQAAGRGLQLLFYSVGIGQISSEVPQNLSASRPQDRQFILSSKKLLLSDSGFYLCAWDRGTSNQPQHFGDGTRLSIL.

This clonotype has only a few counts. The rearrangement links TRBV23-1 to TRBJ1-5, with 8 bases aligning to TRBD1. TRBV23-1 belongs to the ORF category, with a function that is uncertain. The CDR3 spans 19 residues. Trimming at V came to 3 bases and at J to 0 bases, leaving 13 bases not matched to a gene. This CDR3 reads CASSQGNPDRGNSNQPQHF. As DNA, the CDR3 is TGCGCCAGCAGTCAGGGGAACCCCGACAGGGGAAATAGCAATCAGCCCCAGCATTTT.

The chain employs TRBV7-3 and TRBJ2-1, with D perhaps TRBD2 (6 bases). Germline values: CDR1 SGHTA, CDR2 FQGTGA. The V end lost 4 bases, the J end lost 6 bases, and 13 bases lay between the germline ends. The CDR3 is made up of 14 amino acids. The chain's CDR3 is CASSWTGTLNEQFF. The CDR3 bases are TGTGCCAGCAGCTGGACCGGGACTCTCAATGAGCAGTTCTTC.

This clonotype was found a few times. The chain joins TRBV20-1 to TRBJ1-5, with 8 positions matching TRBD1. Germline CDR1 and CDR2: DFQATT and SNEGSKA (reference sequence). The J segment lost 0 bases and the V segment lost 6 bases, leaving 7 bases of the junction unmatched. The CDR3 is 15 residues long. The CDR3 nucleotides read TGCAGTGCGGGGACAGGAGCTTATAGCAATCAGCCCCAGCATTTT. This codes for CSAGTGAYSNQPQHF.

This clonotype was detected only a few times. The genes are TRBV24-1 and TRBJ2-5, with D uncertain. This CDR3 contains 15 residues. V dropped 4 bases and J dropped 4 bases, with 15 bases sitting between them. Germline loops: CDR1 KGHDR, CDR2 SFDVKD. CDR3 in amino acids: CATSEGQAVPETQYF. CDR3 DNA sequence: TGTGCCACCAGTGAAGGGCAGGCCGTGCCAGAGACCCAGTACTTC.

This chain links TRBV19 with TRBJ1-2; a possible D gene is TRBD1 (5 bases). Trimming shortened V by 6 bases and J by 4 bases, and 9 bases separated the two germline ends. The CDR3 consists of 12 residues. CDR1 is LNHDA, CDR2 SQIVND, per germline (reference sequence). In DNA form, the CDR3 reads TGTGCCAGTAGGGGGGACTCCTATGGCTACACCTTC. This translates into CASRGDSYGYTF.

This clonotype was counted only a few times. The rearrangement uses TRBV20-1 and TRBJ2-2, with TRBD1 identical over 7 bases. The CDR3 covers 14 residues. V shed 3 bases, J shed 7 bases, and the junction held 8 bases outside the gene matches. The germline V gene encodes CDR1 DFQATT and CDR2 SNEGSKA (reference sequence). Here the CDR3 reads CSASTGARYGELFF. The CDR3 DNA is TGCAGTGCTAGTACAGGGGCGCGGTACGGGGAGCTGTTTTTT.

J is TRBJ1-5 and V is TRBV24-1, with D maybe TRBD1 (6 bases). The germline gives CDR1 KGHDR, CDR2 SFDVKD. Deletions cut 5 bases from V and 2 bases from J, with 9 bases between. The CDR3 is made up of 14 amino acids. The CDR3 nucleotides read TGTGCCACCAGTGCGGCAGGGGGCAATCAGCCCCAGCATTTT. Translated: CATSAAGGNQPQHF.

Of note for this clonotype: An end of the junction does not agree with germline; a read error may underlie this. This sequence joins TRBV20-1 and TRBJ2-2; D perhaps matches TRBD2 (5 bases). Germline values: CDR1 DFQATT, CDR2 SNEGSKA (reference sequence). The CDR3 covers 14 residues. CDR3 loop: CSASPGPDTGELFF. The CDR3 bases are TGCAGTGCTAGCCCCGGGCCTGACACCGGGGAGCTGTTCTTT.

This rearrangement joins TRBV7-8 to TRBJ1-1, with D possibly TRBD1 on 5 matching bases. There are 13 residues in the CDR3. Per germline, CDR1 SGHVS and CDR2 FQNEAQ. With 3 bases removed from V and 6 bases from J, the gap between germline ends came to 11 bases. The CDR3 sequence is CASSFGGSAEAFF. The CDR3 DNA reads as TGTGCCAGCAGCTTTGGGGGGAGCGCTGAAGCTTTCTTT. The full variable domain, with the rest looked up from reference TRBV7-8 and TRBJ1-1, is GAGVSQSPRYKVAKRGQDVALRCDPISGHVSLFWYQQALGQGPEFLTYFQNEAQLDKSGLPSDRFFAERPEGSVSTLKIQRTQQEDSAVYLCASSFGGSAEAFFGQGTRLTVV.

The rearrangement links TRBV6-2 or TRBV6-3 to TRBJ1-2, with TRBD1 as a possible D gene (5 bases). CDR1 and CDR2 (germline): MNHEY, SVGEGT. Trimming removed 2 bases from V and 1 base from J, with 11 bases in between. This CDR3 comprises 15 residues. In DNA form, the CDR3 reads TGTGCCAGCAGTTACAACAGAGGACATAACTATGGCTACACCTTC. Residues: CASSYNRGHNYGYTF.

The chain has TRBV30 and TRBJ1-5, with D possibly TRBD1 on 6 matching bases. The CDR3 consists of 13 residues. The V end was cut by 3 bases, the J end by 6 bases, with 12 bases between. In germline, CDR1 is GTSNPN, CDR2 SVGIG (reference sequence). The DNA for the CDR3 is TGTGCCTGGAGCCGGACAGCGGTTCAGCCCCAGCATTTT. It is translated as CAWSRTAVQPQHF.

CDR3 sequence: CASSEVGGTFNQPQHF. CDR3 nucleotide sequence: TGTGCCAGCAGTGAGGTAGGCGGAACTTTCAATCAGCCCCAGCATTTT. The chain combines TRBV6-1 with TRBJ1-5, with D unclear. V lost 3 bases to trimming and J lost 3 bases, with 15 bases between them. The germline V gene has CDR1 MNHNS and CDR2 SASEGT. The CDR3 has 16 residues.

The table lists this clonotype with a few counts. The chain links TRBV27 to TRBJ2-2, with D hard to call. V was pared by 4 bases and J by 5 bases, with 17 bases between. The germline gives CDR1 MNHEY, CDR2 SMNVEV (reference sequence). This CDR3 is 16 amino acids long. CDR3 residues: CASSSQVNTLTGELFF. The CDR3 DNA follows: TGTGCCAGCAGTTCGCAAGTCAACACCCTGACCGGGGAGCTGTTTTTT.

V is TRBV10-3 and J is TRBJ1-2; TRBD1 might be the D (6 bases). The V end was cut by 10 bases, the J end by 4 bases, with 16 bases between. This CDR3 has 13 amino acids. Germline loops: CDR1 ENHRY, CDR2 SYGVKD. CDR3 nucleotides: TGTGCCACCGGGGGGGACACCCCCTATGGCTACACCTTC. Protein: CATGGDTPYGYTF.

The DNA of the CDR3 is TGTGCCAGCAGTGAACCCTCCCGGGACACTTCAGAGCAGTACTTC. Its translation is CASSEPSRDTSEQYF. V and J are TRBV25-1 and TRBJ2-7; tentative D call: TRBD1 (6 bases). Trimming stripped 2 bases from V and 7 bases from J, with 18 bases between. This CDR3 is built from 15 residues. CDR1 is MGHDK, CDR2 SYGVNS, per germline.

In this sample, this clonotype turned up once. The chain links TRBV27 to TRBJ2-1; D might be TRBD1 (5 bases). The CDR3 runs to 15 residues. Germline loops: CDR1 MNHEY, CDR2 SMNVEV (reference sequence). The germline V and J ends were trimmed by 5 bases and 6 bases, with 17 bases remaining between them. Written as DNA, the CDR3 is TGTGCCAGCAGTCACGGACACGGCCTAAGCAATGAGCAGTTCTTC. Amino acid sequence: CASSHGHGLSNEQFF.

The V call is TRBV11-2, the J call TRBJ1-2; 8 positions match TRBD1. Germline lookup yields CDR1 SGHAT and CDR2 FQNNGV. There are 15 residues in the CDR3. Losses at the gene ends were 6 bases for V and 4 bases for J; bases not matched to a gene: 10. The CDR3 sequence: CASRPPGQASYGYTF. The CDR3 nucleotides are TGTGCCAGCAGACCGCCGGGACAGGCGTCCTATGGCTACACCTTC.

The chain recombines TRBV6-1 with TRBJ2-5, with 8 bases identical to TRBD2. Germline V gene lookup returns CDR1 MNHNS and CDR2 SASEGT. V dropped 7 bases and J dropped 5; count of bases not matched to a gene: 12. This CDR3 is built from 15 residues. The CDR3 DNA sequence: TGTGCCAGCACCTACGGGGGGGCTCGATTGGAGACCCAGTACTTC. Amino acids: CASTYGGARLETQYF.

This chain joins TRBV10-3 and TRBJ2-3, with 10 nucleotides matching TRBD2. Trimming cost V 2 bases and J 5 bases; bases outside gene matches: 4. CDR1 is ENHRY, CDR2 SYGVKD, per germline. This CDR3 region has 15 residues. The CDR3 spells CAISEERGGGDTQYF. The CDR3 DNA follows: TGTGCCATCAGTGAGGAGCGGGGGGGAGGAGATACGCAGTATTTT.

This sequence joins TRBV21-1 and TRBJ2-3; TRBD2, the table's D call, was not compared with the DNA. TRBV21-1 counts as a pseudogene. This CDR3 contains 18 residues. The CDR3 here is CASSKLTDIWRGTDTQYF. The CDR3 bases are TGTGCCAGCAGCAAATTGACCGACATCTGGAGGGGCACAGATACGCAGTATTTT.

This clonotype has more than one count but fewer than ten. V is TRBV6-1 and J is TRBJ1-1; the D is unclear. V lost 4 bases, J lost 1 base, and 10 bases lay in between. From germline, CDR1 is MNHNS and CDR2 SASEGT. The CDR3 runs 14 residues. The DNA of the CDR3 is TGTGCCAGCAGTGTTATGGGGAGGAACACTGAAGCTTTCTTT. This gives the protein CASSVMGRNTEAFF.

V gene TRBV30 combines with J gene TRBJ2-3; 10 nucleotides agree with TRBD2. CDR3 length: 19 amino acids. CDR1 and CDR2 (germline): GTSNPN, SVGIG (reference sequence). V lost 2 bases, J lost 2 bases, and 16 bases stayed unmatched. As DNA, the CDR3 is TGTGCCTGGAGTATCCTACCCGGGACTAGCGCCCGATCCACAGATACGCAGTATTTT. Translating it yields CAWSILPGTSARSTDTQYF.

The chain has TRBV21-1 and TRBJ1-5; the table's D call of TRBD1 was not tested on the DNA. TRBV21-1 is deemed a pseudogene. This CDR3 contains 18 residues. DNA of the CDR3: TGTGCCAGCAGCTCTCGACAGGGGGTAATGAAAGGCAATCAGCCCCAGCATTTT. Its protein product is CASSSRQGVMKGNQPQHF.